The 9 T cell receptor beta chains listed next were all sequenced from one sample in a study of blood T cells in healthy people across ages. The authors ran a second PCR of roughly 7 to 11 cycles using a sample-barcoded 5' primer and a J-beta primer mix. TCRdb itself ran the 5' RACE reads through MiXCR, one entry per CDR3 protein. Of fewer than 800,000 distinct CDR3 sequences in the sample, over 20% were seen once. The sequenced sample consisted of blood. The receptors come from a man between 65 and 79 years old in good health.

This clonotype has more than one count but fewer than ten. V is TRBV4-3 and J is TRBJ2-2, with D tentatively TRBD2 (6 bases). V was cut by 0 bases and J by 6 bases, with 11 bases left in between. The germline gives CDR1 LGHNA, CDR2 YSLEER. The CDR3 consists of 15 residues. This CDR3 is CASSQDGGIPGELFF. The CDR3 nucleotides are TGCGCCAGCAGCCAAGATGGAGGGATTCCCGGGGAGCTGTTTTTT.

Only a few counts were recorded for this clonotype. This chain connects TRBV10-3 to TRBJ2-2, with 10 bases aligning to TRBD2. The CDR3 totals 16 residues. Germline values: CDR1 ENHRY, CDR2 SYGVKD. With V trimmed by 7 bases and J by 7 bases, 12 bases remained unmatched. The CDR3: CAIKDSSGSLSGELFF. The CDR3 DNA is TGTGCCATCAAGGATTCTAGCGGGAGTCTTAGCGGGGAGCTGTTTTTT.

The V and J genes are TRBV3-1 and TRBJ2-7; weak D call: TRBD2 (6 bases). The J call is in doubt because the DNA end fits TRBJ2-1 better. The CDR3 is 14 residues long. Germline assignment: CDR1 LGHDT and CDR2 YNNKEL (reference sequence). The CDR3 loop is CASSQDPGLFEQFF. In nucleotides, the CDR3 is TGTGCCAGCAGCCAAGATCCGGGACTTTTCGAGCAGTTCTTC.

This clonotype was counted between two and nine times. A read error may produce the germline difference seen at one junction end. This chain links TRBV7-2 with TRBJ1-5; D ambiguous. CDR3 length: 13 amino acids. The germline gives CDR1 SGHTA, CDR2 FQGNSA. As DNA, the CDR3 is TGTGCCGGCAGCTTAGAAAGGGATCAGCCCCAGCATTTT. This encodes CAGSLERDQPQHF.

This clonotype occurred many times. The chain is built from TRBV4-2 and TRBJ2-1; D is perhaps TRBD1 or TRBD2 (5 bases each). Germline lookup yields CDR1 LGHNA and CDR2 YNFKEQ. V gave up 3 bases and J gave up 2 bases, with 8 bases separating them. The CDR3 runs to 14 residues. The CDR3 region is CASSQRGPYNEQFF. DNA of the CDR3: TGTGCCAGCAGCCAGAGGGGCCCCTACAATGAGCAGTTCTTC.

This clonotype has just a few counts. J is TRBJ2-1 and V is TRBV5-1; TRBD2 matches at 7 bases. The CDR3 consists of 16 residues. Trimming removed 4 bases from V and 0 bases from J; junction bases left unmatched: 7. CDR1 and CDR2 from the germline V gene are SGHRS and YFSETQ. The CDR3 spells CASSGRGPFSYNEQFF. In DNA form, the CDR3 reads TGCGCCAGCAGCGGGAGGGGACCCTTCTCCTACAATGAGCAGTTCTTC. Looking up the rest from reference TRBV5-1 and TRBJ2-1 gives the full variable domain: KAGVTQTPRYLIKTRGQQVTLSCSPISGHRSVSWYQQTPGQGLQFLFEYFSETQRNKGNFPGRFSGRQFSNSRSEMNVSTLELGDSALYLCASSGRGPFSYNEQFFGPGTRLTVL.

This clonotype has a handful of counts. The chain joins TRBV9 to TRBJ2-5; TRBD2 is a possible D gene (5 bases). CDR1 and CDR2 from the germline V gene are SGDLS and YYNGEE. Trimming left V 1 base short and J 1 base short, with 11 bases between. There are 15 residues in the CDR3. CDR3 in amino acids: CASSVSAGLQETQYF. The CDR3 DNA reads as TGTGCCAGCAGCGTATCCGCCGGACTCCAAGAGACCCAGTACTTC.

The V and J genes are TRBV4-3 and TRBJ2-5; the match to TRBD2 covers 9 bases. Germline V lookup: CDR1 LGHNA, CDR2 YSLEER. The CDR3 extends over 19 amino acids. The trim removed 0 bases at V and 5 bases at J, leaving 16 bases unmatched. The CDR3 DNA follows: TGCGCCAGCAGCCAAGATTTTCCGACTAGCGGATCCTCATCGGAGACCCAGTACTTC. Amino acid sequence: CASSQDFPTSGSSSETQYF.

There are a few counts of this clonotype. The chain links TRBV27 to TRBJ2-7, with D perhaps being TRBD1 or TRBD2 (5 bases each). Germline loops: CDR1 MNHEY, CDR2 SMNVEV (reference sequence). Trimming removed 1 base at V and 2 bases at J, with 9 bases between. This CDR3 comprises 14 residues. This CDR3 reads CASSLYRGPYEQYF. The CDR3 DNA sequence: TGTGCCAGCAGTTTATATAGGGGACCCTACGAGCAGTACTTC.